The clone carrying this TCR beta chain was counted a few times. Per germline, CDR1 DFQATT and CDR2 SNEGSKA (reference sequence). The V segment lost 2 bases and the J segment 5 bases; nucleotides outside the gene matches: 17. The CDR3 has 18 residues. These data come from a study of T cells after yellow fever vaccination. TCRdb re-derived calls from the 5' RACE reads in MiXCR, one entry per CDR3 protein. The table shows 25,000 to 30,000 distinct CDR3 sequences, with around 5.8% occurring only once. The chain joins TRBV20-1 to TRBJ2-1, with 8 bases that match TRBD2. The input for sequencing was PBMCs, either bulk or a sorted T-cell subset (CD4+, CD8+, memory, or dextramer-sorted; not recorded which), taken on the day of the yellow fever booster vaccination. The TCR originated in a man younger than 45 who received the YFV17D yellow fever vaccine. The CDR3 loop reads CSARLTGLAPRENNEQFF. In nucleotides, the CDR3 is TGCAGTGCTAGACTTACTGGACTAGCACCCAGAGAAAACAATGAGCAGTTCTTC.